A single sample gave rise to the 3 T cell receptor beta chains below, sequenced in a study of monozygotic twins with inflammatory bowel disease. For each CDR3 protein, TCRdb gives one entry from its re-call of the 5' RACE reads, without DNA. The sample has over 150,000 distinct CDR3 sequences; the top ten hold over 2.5%. Input material: blood. These receptors were collected from a human donor with ulcerative colitis or Crohn's disease, or a healthy co-twin of an affected twin (not recorded which).

The rearrangement uses TRBV5-4 and TRBJ1-1; the D gene TCRdb calls, TRBD1, cannot be checked with no DNA. Looked up from germline, CDR1 is SGHNT and CDR2 is YYREEE (reference sequence). The CDR3 is 14 residues long. The CDR3 protein is CASSLRQDDTEAFF.

The V call is TRBV7-3, the J call TRBJ2-5; no DNA is available, so the TRBD1 call from TCRdb remains unchecked. Germline loops: CDR1 SGHTA, CDR2 FQGTGA. There are 15 residues in the CDR3. The CDR3 sequence is CASSLLTGPQETQYF.

The J gene is TRBJ2-1, the V gene TRBV12-3 or TRBV12-4; TCRdb picks TRBD2, but there is no DNA to check that call. The CDR3 extends over 17 amino acids. The CDR3 sequence is CASGGAGGTSRYNEQFF.